The TCR beta chain under discussion was sequenced for a study of CDR3 diversity in severe acne. The CDR3 extends over 15 amino acids. The germline CDR1 and CDR2 sequences are SGHDN and FVKESK. Unmatched junction bases numbered 6, after V lost 3 bases and J lost 4 bases. TCRdb ran MiXCR on the PCR reads and lists one entry per CDR3 protein. The sample contains 100,000 or so distinct CDR3 sequences, 51% of which appear only once. This TCR was recovered from a male donor with acne. The rearrangement links TRBV14 to TRBJ1-3; 7 nucleotides line up with TRBD1. Sequenced: blood. The CDR3, as DNA: TGTGCCAGCAGCCATTCCTCGACAGGGGGAAACACCATATATTTT. This codes for CASSHSSTGGNTIYF. Looking up the rest from reference TRBV14 and TRBJ1-3 gives the full variable domain: EAGVTQFPSHSVIEKGQTVTLRCDPISGHDNLYWYRRVMGKEIKFLLHFVKESKQDESGMPNNRFLAERTGGTYSTLKVQPAELEDSGVYFCASSHSSTGGNTIYFGEGSWLTVV.